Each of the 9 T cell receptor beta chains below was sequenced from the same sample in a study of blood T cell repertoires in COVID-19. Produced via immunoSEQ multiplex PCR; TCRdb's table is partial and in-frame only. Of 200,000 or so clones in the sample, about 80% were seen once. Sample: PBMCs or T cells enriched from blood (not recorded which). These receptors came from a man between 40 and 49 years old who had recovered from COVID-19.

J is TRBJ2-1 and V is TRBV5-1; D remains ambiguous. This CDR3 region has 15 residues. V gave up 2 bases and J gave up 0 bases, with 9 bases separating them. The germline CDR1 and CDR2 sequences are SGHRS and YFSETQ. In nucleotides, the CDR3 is TGCGCCAGCAGCTTACAACCAAACTCCTACAATGAGCAGTTCTTC. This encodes CASSLQPNSYNEQFF.

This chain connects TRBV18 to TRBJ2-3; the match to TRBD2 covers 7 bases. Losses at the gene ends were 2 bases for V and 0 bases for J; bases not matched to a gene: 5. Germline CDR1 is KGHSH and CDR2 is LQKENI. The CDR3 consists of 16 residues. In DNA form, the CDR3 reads TGTGCCAGCTCACCATCGGGGACTACTAGCACAGATACGCAGTATTTT. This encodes CASSPSGTTSTDTQYF.

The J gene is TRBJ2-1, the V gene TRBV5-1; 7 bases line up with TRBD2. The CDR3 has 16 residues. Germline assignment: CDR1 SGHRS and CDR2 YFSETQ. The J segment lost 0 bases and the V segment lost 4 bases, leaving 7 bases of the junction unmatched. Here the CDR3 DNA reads TGCGCCAGCAGCACCAGACCTAGCGGCTCCTACAATGAGCAGTTCTTC. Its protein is CASSTRPSGSYNEQFF.

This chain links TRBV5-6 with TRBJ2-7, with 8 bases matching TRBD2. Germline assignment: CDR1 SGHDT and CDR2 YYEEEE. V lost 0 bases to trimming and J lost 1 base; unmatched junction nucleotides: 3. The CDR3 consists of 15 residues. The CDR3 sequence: CASSLVTSESYEQYF. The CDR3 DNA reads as TGTGCCAGCAGCTTGGTGACTAGCGAGTCCTACGAGCAGTACTTC.

The CDR3 coding sequence is TGTGCCAGCAGATCCATGGACAGACGGAACACTGAAGCTTTCTTT. Translated: CASRSMDRRNTEAFF. The chain is built from TRBV28 and TRBJ1-1; D is perhaps TRBD1 (6 bases). This CDR3 region has 15 residues. V was trimmed by 6 bases and J by 1 base, leaving 15 bases between them. The germline CDR1 and CDR2 sequences are MDHEN and SYDVKM.

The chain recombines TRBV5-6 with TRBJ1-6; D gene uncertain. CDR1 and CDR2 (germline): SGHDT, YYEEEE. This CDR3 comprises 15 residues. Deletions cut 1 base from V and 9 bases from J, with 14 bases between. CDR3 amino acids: CASSLSSPAGSPLHF. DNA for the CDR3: TGTGCCAGCAGCTTGTCTTCGCCGGCGGGTTCACCCCTCCACTTT.

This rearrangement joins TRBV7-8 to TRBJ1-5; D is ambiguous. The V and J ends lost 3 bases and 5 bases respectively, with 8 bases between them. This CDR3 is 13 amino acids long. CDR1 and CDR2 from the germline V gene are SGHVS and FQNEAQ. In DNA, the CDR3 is TGTGCCAGCAGCTTTGAGCTAGATCAGCCCCAGCATTTT. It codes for CASSFELDQPQHF.

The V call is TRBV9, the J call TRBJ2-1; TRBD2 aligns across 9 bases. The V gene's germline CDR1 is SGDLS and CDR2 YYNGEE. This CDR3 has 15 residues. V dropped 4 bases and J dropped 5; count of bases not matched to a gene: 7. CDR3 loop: CASSQTSGTDNEQFF. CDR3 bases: TGTGCCAGCAGCCAGACTAGCGGAACCGACAATGAGCAGTTCTTC.

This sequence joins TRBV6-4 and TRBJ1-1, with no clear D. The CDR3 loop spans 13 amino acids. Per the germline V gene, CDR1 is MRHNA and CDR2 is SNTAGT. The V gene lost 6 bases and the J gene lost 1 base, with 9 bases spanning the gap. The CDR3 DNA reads TGTGCCAGCAGCCAGGAATCGAACACTGAAGCTTTCTTT. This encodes CASSQESNTEAFF.